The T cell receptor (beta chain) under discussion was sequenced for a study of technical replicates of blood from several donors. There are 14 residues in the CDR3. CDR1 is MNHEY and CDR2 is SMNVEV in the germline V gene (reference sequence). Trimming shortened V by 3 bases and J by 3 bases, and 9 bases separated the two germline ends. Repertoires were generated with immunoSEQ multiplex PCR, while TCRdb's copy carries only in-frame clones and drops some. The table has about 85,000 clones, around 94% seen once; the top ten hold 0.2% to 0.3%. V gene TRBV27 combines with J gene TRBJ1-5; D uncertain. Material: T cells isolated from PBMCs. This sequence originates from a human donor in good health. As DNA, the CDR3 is TGTGCCAGCAGTTTTACGGGAAACAATCAGCCCCAGCATTTT. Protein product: CASSFTGNNQPQHF.